These 3 T cell receptor beta chains came from one sample sequenced in a study of shared T cell receptors in the human thymus. TCRdb keeps only in-frame clones here, not all; method: immunoSEQ multiplex PCR. This table holds hundreds of thousands of clones, around 87% found once. These data are also associated with another study on human thymus T cells.

Sequencing was carried out using thymocytes. These receptors originate from a boy younger than two with a congenital heart defect.

The chain combines TRBV11-2 with TRBJ2-3; 7 positions agree with TRBD2. Trimming took 10 bases from V and 2 from J; bases not matched to a gene: 12. The CDR3 has 15 amino acids. Germline values: CDR1 SGHAT, CDR2 FQNNGV. CDR3 nucleotide sequence: TGTGCCATAACTGGGCGGGAGAGCTACACAGATACGCAGTATTTT. It specifies CAITGRESYTDTQYF.

CDR3 residues: CASSLGGTGAGELFF. The CDR3 nucleotides read TGTGCCAGCAGCTTAGGGGGGACGGGGGCCGGGGAGCTGTTTTTT. V is TRBV7-6 and J is TRBJ2-2, with D perhaps matching TRBD2 (6 bases). The CDR3 is 15 amino acids. Germline CDR1 and CDR2: SGHVS and FNYEAQ. Trimming took 1 base from V and 6 from J, leaving 12 bases between them.

V usage is TRBV27 and J usage is TRBJ2-7, with D possibly matching TRBD2 (6 bases). The V and J ends lost 5 bases and 3 bases respectively, with 26 bases between them. This CDR3 is 18 amino acids long. Germline CDR1 MNHEY, CDR2 SMNVEV (reference sequence). DNA of the CDR3: TGTGCCAGCAGTCCCACTCTTCGTCGAGCCAGCGGGTGCTACGAGCAGTACTTC. As protein: CASSPTLRRASGCYEQYF.